A single sample is the source of the 19 T cell receptor beta chains below, sequenced in a study of OX40 agonist ivuxolimab in advanced cancers. Assay: immunoSEQ multiplex PCR; the TCRdb copy retains only in-frame clones and omits some. The table shows under 40,000 clones, with over 65% occurring only once. The input for sequencing was CD4+ or CD8+ T cells sorted from blood, taken in a trial of the OX40 agonist ivuxolimab. The receptors stem from an adult with an advanced solid tumor such as melanoma, head and neck, liver or kidney cancer.

The rearrangement uses TRBV19 and TRBJ2-2; a weak D match, TRBD1 (6 bases). V was pared by 3 bases and J by 4 bases, with 9 bases between. Germline V gives CDR1 LNHDA, CDR2 SQIVND (reference sequence). The CDR3 covers 14 residues. DNA of the CDR3: TGTGCCAGTAGTATTAGAGGGGGCACCGGGGAGCTGTTTTTT. Protein product: CASSIRGGTGELFF.

This clone showed up just a few times. V and J are TRBV25-1 and TRBJ2-5; 11 bases are a match to TRBD2. The junction had 6 bases not matched to a gene; V was cut back by 4 bases and J by 5 bases. Germline V gives CDR1 MGHDK, CDR2 SYGVNS. CDR3 length equals 15 residues. The CDR3 nucleotides are TGTGCCAGCAGTGGTAGCGGGAGGGCCGGTGAGACCCAGTACTTC. Amino acids: CASSGSGRAGETQYF.

V gene TRBV4-3 combines with J gene TRBJ2-1; D is ambiguous. V lost 0 bases, J lost 5 bases, and 11 bases lay in between. Germline CDR1 reads LGHNA; CDR2 reads YSLEER. The CDR3 covers 15 residues. CDR3 DNA sequence: TGCGCCAGCAGCCAAGATCTCATGGCCCACAATGAGCAGTTCTTC. Translation gives CASSQDLMAHNEQFF.

This clone has only one observation. This chain joins TRBV6-5 and TRBJ2-2; D remains unclear. Germline V gives CDR1 MNHEY, CDR2 SVGAGI. The CDR3 totals 14 residues. Between the trimmed V and J ends, which lost 0 bases and 7 bases, there was a span of 9 bases. CDR3 in amino acids: CASSYSTSFGELFF. In DNA form, the CDR3 reads TGTGCCAGCAGTTACTCGACGAGTTTCGGGGAGCTGTTTTTT.

The chain carries TRBV6-5 and TRBJ2-2; possible D gene TRBD2, 5 bases. The V end was cut by 2 bases, the J end by 7 bases, with 11 bases between. CDR3 length: 14 residues. The germline V gene has CDR1 MNHEY and CDR2 SVGAGI. CDR3 sequence (DNA): TGTGCCAGCAGTTACGGCCTAGCTGGCGGGGAGCTGTTTTTT. Translating gives CASSYGLAGGELFF.

The genes are TRBV5-6 and TRBJ2-7; TRBD1 aligns across 9 bases. Germline V gene sequence: CDR1 SGHDT, CDR2 YYEEEE. There are 15 residues in the CDR3. The trim removed 5 bases at V and 5 bases at J, leaving 11 bases unmatched. CDR3 bases: TGTGCCAGCAGTTACGCCTATGGGACAGGGAACGAGCAGTACTTC. This sequence encodes CASSYAYGTGNEQYF.

The gene calls are TRBV5-1 and TRBJ2-2, with TRBD2 matching over 9 bases. Germline-derived CDR1 and CDR2 are SGHRS and YFSETQ. V lost 5 bases to trimming and J lost 0 bases; unmatched junction nucleotides: 14. The CDR3 runs to 19 residues. CDR3 in DNA: TGCGCCAGCAGACTTAGCGGGAGAACGGGGCAGGCGAACACCGGGGAGCTGTTTTTT. Translated: CASRLSGRTGQANTGELFF. Combining the CDR3 with reference TRBV5-1 and TRBJ2-2 gives the whole variable domain KAGVTQTPRYLIKTRGQQVTLSCSPISGHRSVSWYQQTPGQGLQFLFEYFSETQRNKGNFPGRFSGRQFSNSRSEMNVSTLELGDSALYLCASRLSGRTGQANTGELFFGEGSRLTVL.

Remarks on this clone: Other DNA sequences in this sample translate to the same CDR3. The V and J genes are TRBV5-4 and TRBJ2-5; 13 nucleotides agree with TRBD2. Per germline, CDR1 SGHNT and CDR2 YYREEE (reference sequence). The CDR3 covers 14 residues. V lost 4 bases and J lost 5; bases outside the gene matches: 2. The CDR3 reads CASSPGLAGETQYF. CDR3 nucleotides: TGTGCCAGCAGCCCGGGACTAGCGGGGGAGACCCAGTACTTC.

The chain joins TRBV28 to TRBJ1-4; maybe TRBD1 (5 bases). Germline V gives CDR1 MDHEN, CDR2 SYDVKM. The CDR3 length is 16 residues. Trimming shortened V by 1 base and J by 8 bases, and 17 bases separated the two germline ends. CDR3 nucleotide sequence: TGTGCCAGCAGTTTATCCCGTGGGGGGATGCGAGAAAAACTGTTTTTT. This translates into CASSLSRGGMREKLFF.

This clone came up once. In DNA form, the CDR3 reads TGTGCCAGCACTACGGTACGGGGCCAGCCCCAGCATTTT. This codes for CASTTVRGQPQHF. The chain couples TRBV6-1 to TRBJ1-5, with a possible D match to TRBD1 (5 bases). V was cut by 7 bases and J by 7 bases, with 14 bases left in between. Germline V gives CDR1 MNHNS, CDR2 SASEGT. The CDR3 is made up of 13 amino acids.

V gene TRBV7-2 combines with J gene TRBJ1-4, with D possibly matching TRBD1 (5 bases). Trimming cost V 5 bases and J 0 bases, with 10 bases left between them. CDR3 length equals 15 residues. Germline-derived CDR1 and CDR2 are SGHTA and FQGNSA. The CDR3 loop is CASSPGQATNEKLFF. The CDR3, as DNA: TGTGCCAGCAGCCCAGGACAAGCAACTAATGAAAAACTGTTTTTT.

This rearrangement joins TRBV2 to TRBJ1-2; perhaps TRBD1 as D (6 bases). The CDR3 has 15 amino acids. CDR1 and CDR2 from the germline V gene are SNHLY and FYNNEI. Trimming took off 6 bases at V and 4 bases at J, with 18 bases between the two ends. The CDR3 loop is CASSVLGDISYGYTF. The CDR3 DNA is TGTGCCAGCAGCGTTTTGGGGGACATCAGCTATGGCTACACCTTC.

V gene TRBV19 combines with J gene TRBJ2-7; the match to TRBD1 covers 7 bases. The CDR3 totals 13 residues. Germline lookup yields CDR1 LNHDA and CDR2 SQIVND (reference sequence). Trimming cost V 6 bases and J 6 bases; bases outside gene matches: 8. Here the CDR3 reads CASRKTGTSEQYF. CDR3 nucleotide sequence: TGTGCCAGTAGGAAGACAGGGACCTCCGAGCAGTACTTC.

V gene TRBV30 combines with J gene TRBJ1-3; the D gene is possibly TRBD1 (5 bases). The germline V gene has CDR1 GTSNPN and CDR2 SVGIG (reference sequence). This CDR3 comprises 15 residues. V was shortened by 2 bases and J by 0 bases, with 11 bases between the two germline ends. This CDR3 reads CAWSPGGYSGNTIYF. CDR3 sequence (DNA): TGTGCCTGGAGTCCCGGGGGATACTCTGGAAACACCATATATTTT.

CDR3 bases: TGTGCCAGCAGCCCGCGGACAGGTTCGTGGAATGAGCAGTTCTTC. Translated, it gives CASSPRTGSWNEQFF. The gene calls are TRBV5-5 and TRBJ2-1; the match to TRBD1 covers 7 bases. Germline values: CDR1 SGHKS, CDR2 YYEKEE (reference sequence). The trim removed 4 bases at V and 7 bases at J, leaving 11 bases unmatched. The CDR3 covers 15 residues.

This rearrangement joins TRBV28 to TRBJ2-2, with D perhaps TRBD2 (5 bases). Between the trimmed V and J ends, which lost 3 bases and 1 base, there was a span of 12 bases. Germline V lookup: CDR1 MDHEN, CDR2 SYDVKM. The CDR3 consists of 16 residues. This CDR3 is CASSLWGVGNTGELFF. In nucleotides, the CDR3 is TGTGCCAGCAGTTTGTGGGGAGTGGGGAACACCGGGGAGCTGTTTTTT.

This chain links TRBV30 with TRBJ2-7; D unclear. Germline V gene sequence: CDR1 GTSNPN, CDR2 SVGIG (reference sequence). Between the trimmed V and J ends, which lost 2 bases and 0 bases, there was a span of 2 bases. This CDR3 has 11 residues. The CDR3 coding sequence is TGTGCCTGGAGTTCCTCCTACGAGCAGTACTTC. As protein: CAWSSSYEQYF.

This clone was observed a single time. The genes are TRBV5-1 and TRBJ2-5, with D unclear. V was clipped by 1 base and J by 5 bases, with 9 bases between them. The CDR3 totals 13 residues. In germline, CDR1 is SGHRS, CDR2 YFSETQ. CDR3 loop: CASSLNDGETQYF. The CDR3 nucleotides are TGCGCCAGCAGCTTGAATGATGGGGAGACCCAGTACTTC.

This clone has just one count. The CDR3 nucleotides are TGTGCCAGCAGTACGATCCGGGACACAAAAAGAGAGACCCAGTACTTC. Translated: CASSTIRDTKRETQYF. V is TRBV27 and J is TRBJ2-5, with TRBD1 as a possible D gene (6 bases). Germline V gene data show CDR1 as MNHEY and CDR2 as SMNVEV (reference sequence). The CDR3 is made up of 16 amino acids. The V and J ends lost 5 bases and 4 bases respectively, with 20 bases between them.